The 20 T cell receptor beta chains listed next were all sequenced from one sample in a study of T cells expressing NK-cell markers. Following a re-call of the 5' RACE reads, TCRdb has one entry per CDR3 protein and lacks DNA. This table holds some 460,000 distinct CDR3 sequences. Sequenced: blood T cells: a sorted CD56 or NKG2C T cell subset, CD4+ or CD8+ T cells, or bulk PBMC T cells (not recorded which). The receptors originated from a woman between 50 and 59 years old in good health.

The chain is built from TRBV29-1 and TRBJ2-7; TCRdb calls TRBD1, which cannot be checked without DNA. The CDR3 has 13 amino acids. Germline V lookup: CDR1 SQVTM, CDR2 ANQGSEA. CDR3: CSIIPGQGYEQYF.

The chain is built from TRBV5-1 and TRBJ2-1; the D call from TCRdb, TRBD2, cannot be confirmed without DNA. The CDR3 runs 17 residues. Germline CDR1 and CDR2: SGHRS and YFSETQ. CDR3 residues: CASSLVIAGASGNEQFF.

CDR3: CASSLRAEGTDTQYF. V gene TRBV7-3 combines with J gene TRBJ2-3. The germline V gene encodes CDR1 SGHTA and CDR2 FQGTGA. This CDR3 is built from 15 residues.

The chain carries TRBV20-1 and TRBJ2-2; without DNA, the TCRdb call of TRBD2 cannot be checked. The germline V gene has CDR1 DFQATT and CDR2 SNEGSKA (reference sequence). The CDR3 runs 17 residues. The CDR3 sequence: CSARGLAGGANTGELFF.

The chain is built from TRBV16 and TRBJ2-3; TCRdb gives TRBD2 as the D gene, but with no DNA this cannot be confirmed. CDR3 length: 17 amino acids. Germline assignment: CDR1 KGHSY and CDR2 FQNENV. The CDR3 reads CASSQASGSKGTDTQYF.

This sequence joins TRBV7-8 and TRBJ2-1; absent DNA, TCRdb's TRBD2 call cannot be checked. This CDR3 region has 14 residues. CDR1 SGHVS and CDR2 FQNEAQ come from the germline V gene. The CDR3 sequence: CASTTPAGANEQFF.

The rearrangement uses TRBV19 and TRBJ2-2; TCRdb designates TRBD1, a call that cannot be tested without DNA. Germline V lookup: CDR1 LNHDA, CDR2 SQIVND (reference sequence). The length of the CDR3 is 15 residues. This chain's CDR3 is CASRSGGADTGELFF.

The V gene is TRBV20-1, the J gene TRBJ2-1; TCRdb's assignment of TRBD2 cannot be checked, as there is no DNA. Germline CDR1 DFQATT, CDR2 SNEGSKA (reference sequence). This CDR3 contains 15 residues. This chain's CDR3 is CSASPITLSNNEQFF.

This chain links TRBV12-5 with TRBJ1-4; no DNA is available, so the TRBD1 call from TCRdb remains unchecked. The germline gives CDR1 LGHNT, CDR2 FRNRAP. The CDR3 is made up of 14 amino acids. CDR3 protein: CASGPGTVHEKLFF.

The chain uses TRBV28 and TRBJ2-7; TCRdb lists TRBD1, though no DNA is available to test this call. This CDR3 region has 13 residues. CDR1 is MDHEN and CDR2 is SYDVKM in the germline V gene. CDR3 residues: CASRAGGTYEQYF.

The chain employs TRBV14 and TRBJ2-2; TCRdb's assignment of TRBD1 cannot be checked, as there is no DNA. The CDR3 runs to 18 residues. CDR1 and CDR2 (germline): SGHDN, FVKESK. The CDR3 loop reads CASSQGTYGQSNTGELFF. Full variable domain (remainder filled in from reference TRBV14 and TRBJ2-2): EAGVTQFPSHSVIEKGQTVTLRCDPISGHDNLYWYRRVMGKEIKFLLHFVKESKQDESGMPNNRFLAERTGGTYSTLKVQPAELEDSGVYFCASSQGTYGQSNTGELFFGEGSRLTVL.

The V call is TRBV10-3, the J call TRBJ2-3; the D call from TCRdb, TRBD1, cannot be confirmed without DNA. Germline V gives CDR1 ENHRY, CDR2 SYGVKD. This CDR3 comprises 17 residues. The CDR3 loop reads CAISESRQGRGTDTQYF.

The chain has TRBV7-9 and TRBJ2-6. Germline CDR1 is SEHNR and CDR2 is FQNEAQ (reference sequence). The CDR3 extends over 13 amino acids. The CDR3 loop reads CASKGGGANVLTF.

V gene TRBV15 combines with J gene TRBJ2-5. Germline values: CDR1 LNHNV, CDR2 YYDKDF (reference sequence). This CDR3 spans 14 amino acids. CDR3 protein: CATSRDRSRGTQYF.

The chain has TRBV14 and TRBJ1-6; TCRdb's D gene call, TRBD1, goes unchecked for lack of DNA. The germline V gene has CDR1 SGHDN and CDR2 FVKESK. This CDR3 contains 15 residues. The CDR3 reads CASSQGQAYNSPLHF.

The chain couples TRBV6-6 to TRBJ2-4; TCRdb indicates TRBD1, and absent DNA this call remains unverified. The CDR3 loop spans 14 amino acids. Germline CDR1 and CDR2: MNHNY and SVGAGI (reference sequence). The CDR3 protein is CASSFTGAKNIQYF.

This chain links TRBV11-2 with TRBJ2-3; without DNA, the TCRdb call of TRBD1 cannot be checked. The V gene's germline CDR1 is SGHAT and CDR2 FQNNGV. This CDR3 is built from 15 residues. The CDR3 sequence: CASRLGQGPGDTQYF. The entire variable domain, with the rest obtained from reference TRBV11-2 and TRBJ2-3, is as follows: EAGVAQSPRYKIIEKRQSVAFWCNPISGHATLYWYQQILGQGPKLLIQFQNNGVVDDSQLPKDRFSAERLKGVDSTLKIQPAKLEDSAVYLCASRLGQGPGDTQYFGPGTRLTVL.

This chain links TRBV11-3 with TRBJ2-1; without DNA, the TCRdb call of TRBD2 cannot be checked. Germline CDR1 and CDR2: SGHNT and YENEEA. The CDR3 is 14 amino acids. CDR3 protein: CASSLDQRVDEQFF. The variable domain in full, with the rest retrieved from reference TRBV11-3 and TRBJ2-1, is EAGVVQSPRYKIIEKKQPVAFWCNPISGHNTLYWYLQNLGQGPELLIRYENEEAVDDSQLPKDRFSAERLKGVDSTLKIQPAELGDSAVYLCASSLDQRVDEQFFGPGTRLTVL.

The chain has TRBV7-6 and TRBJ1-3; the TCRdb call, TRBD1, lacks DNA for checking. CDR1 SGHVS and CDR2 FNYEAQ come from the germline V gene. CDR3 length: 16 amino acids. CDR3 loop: CASSLAQGAVGATIYF.

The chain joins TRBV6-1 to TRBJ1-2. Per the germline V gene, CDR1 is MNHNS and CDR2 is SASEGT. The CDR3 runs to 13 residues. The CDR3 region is CASSEAFSYGYTF.